Below, 9 T cell receptor beta chains from the same sample are listed, as sequenced in a study of brain T cells in children with intractable seizures. Time point reported: blood from clinic visit 5 months post-surgery; TSC patient then seizure free. The assay was immunoSEQ multiplex PCR, and TCRdb's table has in-frame clones only and misses some. The sample lists hundreds of thousands of clones, about 93% occurring once. The sequenced sample was peripheral blood, obtained around 5 months after surgery. All receptors derive from a boy under two years old with tuberous sclerosis and intractable seizures.

The table lists this clone with a few counts. The CDR3 sequence: CASSSPYYSWEQYF. Written as DNA, the CDR3 is TGTGCCAGCAGTTCCCCTTATTACTCCTGGGAGCAGTACTTC. This chain uses TRBV6-2 or TRBV6-3 with TRBJ2-7; D gene unclear. This CDR3 has 14 residues. V was trimmed by 4 bases and J by 7 bases, leaving 17 bases between them. Germline V gives CDR1 MNHEY, CDR2 SVGEGT.

V and J are TRBV18 and TRBJ2-7; 8 nucleotides align to TRBD2. V lost 5 bases to trimming and J lost 1 base; unmatched junction nucleotides: 13. CDR3 length: 17 amino acids. Germline CDR1 KGHSH, CDR2 LQKENI. CDR3 sequence (DNA): TGTGCCAGCTCATCCGACTCGGGGGGGCCTCTGTCCTACGAGCAGTACTTC. It is translated as CASSSDSGGPLSYEQYF. Full variable domain (outside the CDR3, taken from reference TRBV18 and TRBJ2-7): NAGVMQNPRHLVRRRGQEARLRCSPMKGHSHVYWYRQLPEEGLKFMVYLQKENIIDESGMPKERFSAEFPKEGPSILRIQQVVRGDSAAYFCASSSDSGGPLSYEQYFGPGTRLTVT.

V and J are TRBV11-2 and TRBJ2-1, with no clear D. The length of the CDR3 is 12 residues. The germline V and J ends were trimmed by 5 bases and 6 bases, with 8 bases remaining between them. Germline CDR1 and CDR2: SGHAT and FQNNGV. The CDR3 protein is CASSPSINEQFF. CDR3 DNA: TGTGCCAGCAGCCCAAGTATCAATGAGCAGTTCTTC.

The chain couples TRBV7-8 to TRBJ1-5; no reliable D call. The CDR3 has 14 amino acids. The V end lost 5 bases, the J end lost 5 bases, and 13 bases lay between the germline ends. Germline lookup yields CDR1 SGHVS and CDR2 FQNEAQ. The DNA for the CDR3 is TGTGCCAGCAGCCAACCGGCCCCTGATCAGCCCCAGCATTTT. It is translated as CASSQPAPDQPQHF.

This chain uses TRBV9 with TRBJ1-3; no clear D gene. V dropped 0 bases and J dropped 4 bases, with 5 bases sitting between them. The V gene's germline CDR1 is SGDLS and CDR2 YYNGEE. The length of the CDR3 is 13 residues. The CDR3, as DNA: TGTGCCAGCAGCGTAGAAGGCGGAAACACCATATATTTT. This encodes CASSVEGGNTIYF.

V gene TRBV7-9 combines with J gene TRBJ2-1; D possibly corresponds to TRBD2 (6 bases). Trimming took off 1 base at V and 10 bases at J, with 14 bases between the two ends. Germline V gives CDR1 SEHNR, CDR2 FQNEAQ (reference sequence). This CDR3 has 14 amino acids. CDR3 sequence: CASSLGTSWQEQFF. CDR3 bases: TGTGCCAGCAGCTTAGGAACTAGCTGGCAAGAGCAGTTCTTC.

The chain is built from TRBV11-3 and TRBJ2-1; 15 bases map to TRBD2. This CDR3 is 17 amino acids long. Germline CDR1 and CDR2: SGHNT and YENEEA. V was clipped by 5 bases and J by 8 bases; unmatched bases: 10. The CDR3 sequence: CASSGRTSGRAGDEQFF. DNA for the CDR3: TGTGCCAGCAGCGGCCGGACTAGCGGGAGGGCCGGGGATGAGCAGTTCTTC.

J is TRBJ1-1 and V is TRBV5-5; D is perhaps TRBD1 (5 bases). Germline lookup yields CDR1 SGHKS and CDR2 YYEKEE (reference sequence). The CDR3 covers 15 residues. The V end was cut by 2 bases, the J end by 4 bases, with 15 bases between. As DNA, the CDR3 is TGTGCCAGCAGCTTAAGGGGCGCGGCGGCCACTGAAGCTTTCTTT. Protein sequence: CASSLRGAAATEAFF.

The V and J genes are TRBV29-1 and TRBJ2-7; D perhaps matches TRBD2 (6 bases). Germline V gene sequence: CDR1 SQVTM, CDR2 ANQGSEA. V lost 4 bases to trimming and J lost 3 bases, with 10 bases between them. The CDR3 contains 12 residues. The CDR3 spells CSVAQGGYEQYF. The CDR3 region has the DNA TGCAGCGTTGCCCAGGGAGGCTACGAGCAGTACTTC.